Following are 30 T cell receptor beta chains from one sample sequenced in a study of radiation and T cells in renal cell carcinoma. The time point is: baseline pretreatment blood. Treatment given: 15 Gy SBRT to primary tumor, nephrectomy 4 weeks later. Clones were read by immunoSEQ multiplex PCR, and TCRdb kept only the in-frame ones, dropping some. The table shows 140,000 to 150,000 clones, with around 89% occurring only once. The input for sequencing was blood, taken from a patient whose treatment included radiotherapy and nephrectomy. These receptors came from a woman in her seventies with renal cell carcinoma.

This sequence joins TRBV5-4 and TRBJ2-5, with D perhaps matching TRBD2 (6 bases). CDR3 length: 13 residues. Germline CDR1 SGHNT, CDR2 YYREEE (reference sequence). Trimming removed 7 bases from V and 2 bases from J, with 12 bases in between. Here the CDR3 reads CASGGEPQETQYF. The CDR3 DNA reads as TGTGCCAGCGGAGGGGAGCCTCAAGAGACCCAGTACTTC.

This clone has a single count. This chain joins TRBV27 and TRBJ1-2, with TRBD1 matching 8 bases. In germline, CDR1 is MNHEY, CDR2 SMNVEV (reference sequence). The V and J ends lost 6 bases and 7 bases, in that order; junction bases with no gene match: 7. The CDR3 spans 13 residues. CDR3 sequence reads: CASRKDRVPGYTF. CDR3 bases: TGTGCCAGCAGAAAGGACAGGGTGCCTGGCTACACCTTC.

CDR3 sequence (DNA): TGTGCCAGCAGCGCCCCGAGGGGGCTAAAAACGGATACGCAGTATTTT. This sequence encodes CASSAPRGLKTDTQYF. The chain is built from TRBV9 and TRBJ2-3; 7 nucleotides agree with TRBD1. This CDR3 contains 16 residues. V lost 3 bases and J lost 6; bases outside the gene matches: 13. Per germline, CDR1 SGDLS and CDR2 YYNGEE. Full variable domain (outside the CDR3, taken from reference TRBV9 and TRBJ2-3): DSGVTQTPKHLITATGQRVTLRCSPRSGDLSVYWYQQSLDQGLQFLIQYYNGEERAKGNILERFSAQQFPDLHSELNLSSLELGDSALYFCASSAPRGLKTDTQYFGPGTRLTVL.

This sequence joins TRBV30 and TRBJ2-1, with D possibly matching TRBD1 (5 bases). Trimming removed 0 bases at V and 7 bases at J, with 19 bases between. The CDR3 has 16 residues. Germline V lookup: CDR1 GTSNPN, CDR2 SVGIG (reference sequence). CDR3: CAWSVQVGIGMNEQFF. The CDR3 nucleotides read TGTGCCTGGAGTGTACAGGTGGGCATTGGGATGAATGAGCAGTTCTTC.

The chain is built from TRBV7-6 and TRBJ1-1, with TRBD1 as a possible D gene (6 bases). The V end was cut by 2 bases, the J end by 2 bases, with 9 bases between. CDR1 is SGHVS, CDR2 FNYEAQ, per germline. The CDR3 spans 14 residues. CDR3 loop: CASSLQGPNTEAFF. CDR3 bases: TGTGCCAGCAGCTTACAGGGGCCTAACACTGAAGCTTTCTTT. The complete variable domain, with remaining parts taken from reference TRBV7-6 and TRBJ1-1, reads GAGVSQSPRYKVTKRGQDVALRCDPISGHVSLYWYRQALGQGPEFLTYFNYEAQQDKSGLPNDRFSAERPEGSISTLTIQRTEQRDSAMYRCASSLQGPNTEAFFGQGTRLTVV.

The genes are TRBV5-4 and TRBJ2-5, with 7 bases lining up with TRBD1. The V gene end was trimmed by 0 bases and the J gene end by 3 bases; junction bases not matched to a gene: 5. Germline V gene lookup returns CDR1 SGHNT and CDR2 YYREEE (reference sequence). The CDR3 length is 15 residues. Written as DNA, the CDR3 is TGTGCCAGCAGCTTGGACATGGGGACAGAAGAGACCCAGTACTTC. Translated, it gives CASSLDMGTEETQYF. The full variable domain, completed using reference TRBV5-4 and TRBJ2-5, is ETGVTQSPTHLIKTRGQQVTLRCSSQSGHNTVSWYQQALGQGPQFIFQYYREEENGRGNFPPRFSGLQFPNYSSELNVNALELDDSALYLCASSLDMGTEETQYFGPGTRLLVL.

The sample holds one count of this clone. The chain employs TRBV5-5 and TRBJ2-7; D is undetermined. The V gene lost 3 bases and the J gene lost 4 bases, with 5 bases spanning the gap. The germline V gene encodes CDR1 SGHKS and CDR2 YYEKEE (reference sequence). There are 11 residues in the CDR3. The CDR3 loop reads CASSSSYEQYF. The CDR3 DNA sequence: TGTGCCAGCAGCTCATCATACGAGCAGTACTTC.

This chain uses TRBV11-1 with TRBJ2-7; 7 positions match TRBD1. Germline values: CDR1 SGHAT, CDR2 FQDESV (reference sequence). There are 16 residues in the CDR3. Germline trimming cut 4 bases from V and 3 bases from J; bases unmatched to any gene: 12. The CDR3 coding sequence is TGTGCCAGCAGCTCCATAACCGGGACAGCTATCTACGAGCAGTACTTC. Its protein is CASSSITGTAIYEQYF.

A word on this clone: The sample contains more than one DNA sequence encoding this CDR3. V gene TRBV5-1 combines with J gene TRBJ1-5, with D uncertain. V was trimmed by 0 bases and J by 5 bases, leaving 6 bases between them. CDR1 is SGHRS and CDR2 is YFSETQ in the germline V gene. This CDR3 spans 13 amino acids. In DNA, the CDR3 is TGCGCCAGCAGCTTGGCTGTCGATCAGCCCCAGCATTTT. Translating gives CASSLAVDQPQHF.

The chain joins TRBV7-9 to TRBJ2-3; D is ambiguous. Trimming pared 1 base from V and 6 bases from J, leaving 17 bases between. CDR3 length: 16 amino acids. Germline CDR1 reads SEHNR; CDR2 reads FQNEAQ (reference sequence). DNA of the CDR3: TGTGCCAGCAGCTTAGGTCGTCAGGTTGTTTTCGATACGCAGTATTTT. Amino acids: CASSLGRQVVFDTQYF. Combining the CDR3 with reference TRBV7-9 and TRBJ2-3 gives the whole variable domain DTGVSQNPRHKITKRGQNVTFRCDPISEHNRLYWYRQTLGQGPEFLTYFQNEAQLEKSRLLSDRFSAERPKGSFSTLEIQRTEQGDSAMYLCASSLGRQVVFDTQYFGPGTRLTVL.

This chain uses TRBV5-5 with TRBJ2-3; no reliable D call. The CDR3 is 13 residues long. The ends were cut back, 4 bases at V and 6 bases at J, with 12 bases in the middle. CDR1 SGHKS and CDR2 YYEKEE come from the germline V gene (reference sequence). The CDR3 DNA reads TGTGCCAGCAGCCCAAGGGCCCGTGATACGCAGTATTTT. Translating gives CASSPRARDTQYF.

The CDR3 coding sequence is TGTGCCAGCAGTTACGGCCAGGGGGCGCAGGGCTACACCTTC. This gives the protein CASSYGQGAQGYTF. This rearrangement joins TRBV6-6 to TRBJ1-2; TRBD1 agrees at 8 bases. Germline V gene lookup returns CDR1 MNHNY and CDR2 SVGAGI (reference sequence). After removal of 2 bases from V and 8 bases from J, the junction contained 7 bases not matched to a gene. The CDR3 runs to 14 residues.

For this clone: This sample includes further DNA sequences coding for the same CDR3. This chain uses TRBV7-2 with TRBJ2-3; D not certain. Germline V CDR1 and CDR2: SGHTA, FQGNSA. V was shortened by 3 bases and J by 6 bases, with 4 bases between the two germline ends. This CDR3 contains 11 residues. CDR3: CASSFGDTQYF. DNA of the CDR3: TGTGCCAGCAGCTTCGGCGATACGCAGTATTTT.

The V and J genes are TRBV7-6 and TRBJ2-5; D might be TRBD1 (6 bases). The CDR3 loop spans 15 amino acids. Trimming cost V 4 bases and J 4 bases, with 16 bases left between them. CDR1 is SGHVS, CDR2 FNYEAQ, per germline. The CDR3, as DNA: TGTGCCAGCAGCTCCCCCAAGGGGGTGGGAGAGACCCAGTACTTC. Translating gives CASSSPKGVGETQYF.

This clone was seen only once. The CDR3 protein is CASSNGQNTEAFF. In nucleotides, the CDR3 is TGTGCCAGCAGTAACGGACAAAACACTGAAGCTTTCTTT. The genes are TRBV6-5 and TRBJ1-1; D might be TRBD1 (5 bases). Per germline, CDR1 MNHEY and CDR2 SVGAGI. Deletions cut 5 bases from V and 2 bases from J, with 9 bases between. The CDR3 has 13 residues.

This clone was detected only a few times. The chain joins TRBV30 to TRBJ1-1; TRBD1 aligns across 7 bases. Per germline, CDR1 GTSNPN and CDR2 SVGIG (reference sequence). Trimming took 4 bases from V and 11 from J; bases not matched to a gene: 16. This CDR3 is built from 14 residues. The CDR3 reads CAWNPSGGGTKAFF. In DNA form, the CDR3 reads TGTGCCTGGAACCCCTCAGGGGGGGGGACTAAGGCTTTCTTT.

The rearrangement uses TRBV27 and TRBJ1-3; 9 bases align to TRBD1. V shed 0 bases and J 3 bases; nucleotides not matched to a gene: 3. The germline gives CDR1 MNHEY, CDR2 SMNVEV (reference sequence). This CDR3 contains 16 residues. CDR3 sequence (DNA): TGTGCCAGCAGTTTATCTGGGACAGGGTATGGAAACACCATATATTTT. Translated: CASSLSGTGYGNTIYF.

The chain couples TRBV11-2 to TRBJ2-7; D perhaps matches TRBD1 (5 bases). Germline loops: CDR1 SGHAT, CDR2 FQNNGV. The germline V and J ends were trimmed by 6 bases and 0 bases, with 15 bases remaining between them. CDR3 length equals 15 residues. The CDR3 DNA follows: TGTGCCAGCAGTCCTCGGCCAGGGTACTCCTACGAGCAGTACTTC. This gives the protein CASSPRPGYSYEQYF.

This chain links TRBV5-6 with TRBJ1-3; TRBD1 is a possible D gene (6 bases). This CDR3 spans 14 amino acids. Trimming pared 3 bases from V and 2 bases from J, leaving 9 bases between. Germline V gene data show CDR1 as SGHDT and CDR2 as YYEEEE. The DNA of the CDR3 is TGTGCCAGCAGCTCCAGGGGCCCTGGAAACACCATATATTTT. This gives the protein CASSSRGPGNTIYF.

The chain couples TRBV30 to TRBJ1-1; D remains ambiguous. The CDR3 is 12 amino acids. Deletions cut 5 bases from V and 4 bases from J, with 11 bases between. CDR1 and CDR2 from the germline V gene are GTSNPN and SVGIG (reference sequence). CDR3 region: CAWEYLSTEAFF. CDR3 nucleotides: TGTGCCTGGGAATATTTATCCACTGAAGCTTTCTTT.

Turning to this clone: The same CDR3 can be traced to other DNA sequences in this sample. This CDR3 reads CASSRTDTQYF. The CDR3 DNA reads TGTGCCAGCTCGCGCACAGATACGCAGTATTTT. This chain joins TRBV18 and TRBJ2-3; D is unclear. In germline, CDR1 is KGHSH, CDR2 LQKENI. V was trimmed by 6 bases and J by 1 base, leaving 2 bases between them. This CDR3 contains 11 residues.

This clone was seen a handful of times. This chain connects TRBV20-1 to TRBJ2-5; 7 nucleotides match TRBD2. J gave up 10 bases and V 0 bases, and 2 bases lay outside the gene matches. CDR1 is DFQATT and CDR2 is SNEGSKA in the germline V gene (reference sequence). The CDR3 length is 11 residues. CDR3 nucleotide sequence: TGCAGTGCTAGAGATGGGAGGGGCCAGTACTTC. Translating gives CSARDGRGQYF.

V gene TRBV21-1 combines with J gene TRBJ1-1; the listed D gene, TRBD1, was not tested against the DNA. TRBV21-1 is tagged as a pseudogene. The CDR3 totals 16 residues. The CDR3 DNA reads as TGTGCCAGGGAGGGGGGACAGGGGAAGGTGTACGCTGAAGCTTTCTTT. Its protein product is CAREGGQGKVYAEAFF.

This chain joins TRBV19 and TRBJ1-6; 10 positions match TRBD1. The CDR3 consists of 14 residues. Germline loops: CDR1 LNHDA, CDR2 SQIVND (reference sequence). Losses at the gene ends were 7 bases for V and 10 bases for J; bases not matched to a gene: 7. DNA for the CDR3: TGTGCCAGTACCCCCGGACAGGGGGACTCACCCCTCCACTTT. This codes for CASTPGQGDSPLHF. Full variable domain (outside the CDR3, taken from reference TRBV19 and TRBJ1-6): DGGITQSPKYLFRKEGQNVTLSCEQNLNHDAMYWYRQDPGQGLRLIYYSQIVNDFQKGDIAEGYSVSREKKESFPLTVTSAQKNPTAFYLCASTPGQGDSPLHFGNGTRLTVT.

V is TRBV11-3 and J is TRBJ2-1, with D unresolved. Trimming stripped 3 bases from V and 4 bases from J, with 7 bases between. Germline V gene data show CDR1 as SGHNT and CDR2 as YENEEA. This CDR3 comprises 13 residues. CDR3 region: CASSFSKYNEQFF. The CDR3 DNA follows: TGTGCCAGCAGCTTTTCCAAGTACAATGAGCAGTTCTTC.

This chain links TRBV28 with TRBJ2-1, with D perhaps matching TRBD2 (5 bases). Germline V lookup: CDR1 MDHEN, CDR2 SYDVKM. Trimming removed 8 bases at V and 8 bases at J, with 22 bases between. The CDR3 extends over 15 amino acids. The CDR3 nucleotides are TGTGCCAGCCCCCCCTCTAGAAGTGCCGGGGATGAGCAGTTCTTC. It yields the protein CASPPSRSAGDEQFF.

V and J are TRBV27 and TRBJ1-1, with D unresolved. V shed 0 bases and J shed 1 base, with 9 bases lying between them. CDR3 length: 15 amino acids. The germline V gene has CDR1 MNHEY and CDR2 SMNVEV (reference sequence). CDR3 sequence: CASSLSRAANTEAFF. CDR3 nucleotides: TGTGCCAGCAGTTTATCGAGGGCAGCGAACACTGAAGCTTTCTTT.

In this sample, this clone turned up once. The chain employs TRBV2 and TRBJ1-2, with 7 bases that match TRBD1. Per the germline V gene, CDR1 is SNHLY and CDR2 is FYNNEI. This CDR3 contains 14 residues. J gave up 5 bases and V 5 bases, and 8 bases lay outside the gene matches. CDR3 nucleotide sequence: TGTGCCAGCAGTCTAAGGGACAGTGGTTATGGCTACACCTTC. Translating it yields CASSLRDSGYGYTF.

This clone appeared a single time. The gene calls are TRBV30 and TRBJ2-1, with 9 bases identical to TRBD1. The CDR3 totals 13 residues. The J segment lost 12 bases and the V segment lost 3 bases, leaving 9 bases of the junction unmatched. Germline V CDR1 and CDR2: GTSNPN, SVGIG (reference sequence). The CDR3: CAWRDPGQGGQFF. The CDR3 DNA is TGTGCCTGGAGAGATCCGGGACAGGGCGGGCAGTTCTTC.

The genes are TRBV28 and TRBJ2-7; D call uncertain. The V gene lost 8 bases and the J gene lost 1 base, with 9 bases spanning the gap. In germline, CDR1 is MDHEN, CDR2 SYDVKM. The CDR3 length is 12 residues. DNA of the CDR3: TGTGCCAGCGGAACGGATTCCTACGAGCAGTACTTC. Protein: CASGTDSYEQYF.